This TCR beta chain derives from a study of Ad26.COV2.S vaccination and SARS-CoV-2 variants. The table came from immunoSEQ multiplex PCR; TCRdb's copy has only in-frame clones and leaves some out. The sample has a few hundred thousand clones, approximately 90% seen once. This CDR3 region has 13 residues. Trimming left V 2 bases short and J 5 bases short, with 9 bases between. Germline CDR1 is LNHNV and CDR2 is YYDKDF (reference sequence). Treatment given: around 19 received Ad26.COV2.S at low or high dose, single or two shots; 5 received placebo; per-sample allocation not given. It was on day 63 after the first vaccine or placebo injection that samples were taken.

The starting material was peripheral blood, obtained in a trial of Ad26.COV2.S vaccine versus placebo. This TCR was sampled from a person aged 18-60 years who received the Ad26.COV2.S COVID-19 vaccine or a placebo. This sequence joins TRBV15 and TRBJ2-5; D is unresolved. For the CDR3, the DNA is TGTGCCACCAGCAGACCCGACGGGGAGACCCAGTACTTC. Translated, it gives CATSRPDGETQYF.